Below, 18 T cell receptor beta chains from the same sample are listed, as sequenced in a study of tumor-infiltrating lymphocytes in oesophageal squamous cell carcinoma. TCRdb fed the PCR reads into MiXCR, producing one record per CDR3 protein. The sample has approximately 19,000 distinct CDR3 sequences, roughly half seen once. Sequences were obtained from esophageal tumor tissue. These receptors were collected from a male donor with esophageal squamous cell carcinoma.

The rearrangement joins TRBV6-1 to TRBJ2-7; 9 nucleotides match TRBD1. The V gene's germline CDR1 is MNHNS and CDR2 SASEGT. With 6 bases clipped from V and 3 bases from J, the junction kept 9 bases outside the gene matches. The CDR3 spans 15 residues. CDR3 coding DNA: TGTGCCAGCAGAACCGGGACAGGGTCGAACTACGAGCAGTACTTC. It encodes CASRTGTGSNYEQYF.

V and J are TRBV24-1 and TRBJ2-3; no clear D gene. Germline assignment: CDR1 KGHDR and CDR2 SFDVKD. The CDR3 has 16 residues. Trimming took 1 base from V and 0 from J, leaving 10 bases between them. This chain's CDR3 is CATSDFRQLSTDTQYF. The CDR3 nucleotides are TGTGCCACCAGTGATTTTAGACAACTTAGCACAGATACGCAGTATTTT.

The gene calls are TRBV5-3 and TRBJ1-2; 10 nucleotides line up with TRBD1. TRBV5-3 is annotated as an ORF whose role is uncertain. The trim removed 8 bases at V and 6 bases at J, leaving 10 bases unmatched. There are 14 residues in the CDR3. CDR3: CASSRGQGEDGYTF. The DNA for the CDR3 is TGTGCCAGCAGCCGTGGACAGGGGGAAGATGGCTACACCTTC.

Many counts were recorded for this clonotype. The chain uses TRBV2 and TRBJ2-5; 14 nucleotides align to TRBD2. Trimming at V came to 7 bases and at J to 5 bases, leaving 18 bases not matched to a gene. CDR1 and CDR2 (germline): SNHLY, FYNNEI. This CDR3 has 19 amino acids. The CDR3 DNA is TGTGCCAGCAAAAGGTTTGGGACTAGCGGGAGTTCGGTTTGGGAGACCCAGTACTTC. Amino acids: CASKRFGTSGSSVWETQYF.

This sequence joins TRBV7-9 and TRBJ2-5; 11 nucleotides match TRBD2. The CDR3 sequence is 16 residues long. Trimming at V came to 0 bases and at J to 1 base, leaving 1 base not matched to a gene. From germline, CDR1 is SEHNR and CDR2 FQNEAQ (reference sequence). The CDR3 bases are TGTGCCAGCAGCTTAGCCGGGACTAGCGGCCAAGAGACCCAGTACTTC. Its translation is CASSLAGTSGQETQYF. The full variable domain, its missing parts supplied by reference TRBV7-9 and TRBJ2-5, is DTGVSQNPRHKITKRGQNVTFRCDPISEHNRLYWYRQTLGQGPEFLTYFQNEAQLEKSRLLSDRFSAERPKGSFSTLEIQRTEQGDSAMYLCASSLAGTSGQETQYFGPGTRLLVL.

This clonotype was seen repeatedly, ten times or more. Possible read error: a much larger clone is one base away. The chain has TRBV5-4 and TRBJ2-7; 14 bases map to TRBD2. Germline V lookup: CDR1 SGHNT, CDR2 YYREEE (reference sequence). The CDR3 has 16 amino acids. The CDR3 here is CASSLGGTSGRNEQYF. CDR3 in DNA: TGCGCCAGCAGCTTGGGAGGGACTAGCGGGAGAAATGAGCAGTACTTC. The entire variable domain, with the rest obtained from reference TRBV5-4 and TRBJ2-7, is as follows: ETGVTQSPTHLIKTRGQQVTLRCSSQSGHNTVSWYQQALGQGPQFIFQYYREEENGRGNFPPRFSGLQFPNYSSELNVNALELDDSALYLCASSLGGTSGRNEQYFGPGTRLTVT.

This clonotype was seen more than once but under ten times. The genes are TRBV10-3 and TRBJ2-7, with 7 bases aligning to TRBD2. The CDR3 covers 15 residues. Germline loops: CDR1 ENHRY, CDR2 SYGVKD. The ends lost 10 bases at V and 0 bases at J; junction bases unmatched: 12. DNA of the CDR3: TGTGCCACCAGCGGGCCAGCGGGGCCCTCCTACGAGCAGTACTTC. It translates to CATSGPAGPSYEQYF.

A note on this clonotype: This sequence may be a read error, since a much larger clone differs from it by one base. The rearrangement uses TRBV5-1 and TRBJ2-3; D possibly corresponds to TRBD2 (5 bases). CDR3 length: 15 amino acids. Deletions cut 5 bases from V and 14 bases from J, with 27 bases between. CDR1 and CDR2 (germline): SGHRS, YFSETQ. This CDR3 reads CASRVQNANTGELYF. As DNA, the CDR3 is TGCGCCAGCAGGGTGCAGAACGCGAACACCGGGGAGCTGTATTTT.

This chain links TRBV7-2 with TRBJ2-7; 10 nucleotides agree with TRBD2. The J call may be mistaken, given a closer DNA end match to TRBJ2-5. Germline-derived CDR1 and CDR2 are SGHTA and FQGNSA. The CDR3 spans 15 residues. The CDR3 loop reads CASSRLAGTQETQYF. The CDR3 DNA sequence: TGTGCCAGCAGCCGACTAGCGGGTACCCAAGAGACCCAGTACTTC.

The chain is built from TRBV10-3 and TRBJ2-7; 9 nucleotides align to TRBD1. Near its end, the DNA agrees better with TRBJ2-1, so the J call may be wrong. Germline values: CDR1 ENHRY, CDR2 SYGVKD. The CDR3 spans 15 residues. CDR3 sequence (DNA): TGTGCCATCAGTGAGACAGGGGGCGCGAACAATGAGCAGTTCTTC. It translates to CAISETGGANNEQFF.

The genes are TRBV7-6 and TRBJ2-5; D is unresolved. The J call is doubtful: the DNA matches TRBJ2-1 better. The CDR3 totals 15 residues. Per the germline V gene, CDR1 is SGHVS and CDR2 is FNYEAQ. The CDR3 DNA sequence: TGTGCCAGCAGCTTAAGGGCTGTCGCCTACAATGAGCAGTTCTTC. Protein product: CASSLRAVAYNEQFF.

The chain combines TRBV7-9 with TRBJ2-5; TRBD1 might be the D (6 bases). The CDR3 extends over 15 amino acids. Per the germline V gene, CDR1 is SEHNR and CDR2 is FQNEAQ (reference sequence). Trimming left V 5 bases short and J 5 bases short, with 18 bases between. Here the CDR3 DNA reads TGTGCCAGCAGCACCGGGACATTAGTCCAGGAGACCCAGTACTTC. It codes for CASSTGTLVQETQYF.

This clonotype was seen repeatedly, ten times or more. This may stem from a read error, because a much larger clone lies one nucleotide away. This chain connects TRBV7-9 to TRBJ2-1; unclear D gene. TRBJ2-7 explains the end of the DNA better; the J call may be wrong. This CDR3 has 15 residues. CDR1 is SEHNR, CDR2 FQNEAQ, per germline (reference sequence). This CDR3 reads CASSLVLGSYNEQYF. The CDR3 DNA follows: TGTGCCAGCAGCTTAGTTCTCGGCTCCTACAATGAGCAGTACTTC.

With respect to this clonotype: This likely comes from a read error, as the CDR3 has no conserved phenylalanine or tryptophan at its end. Because the CDR3's place on the DNA is in doubt, the DNA is left out and the CDR3 is given as listed by TCRdb. This rearrangement joins TRBV7-2 to TRBJ2-1; TRBD2, the D gene given by the table, was not confirmed from the DNA. The CDR3 contains 16 residues when both ends are counted. In germline, CDR1 is SGHTA, CDR2 FQGNSA. Here the CDR3 reads CASSLMGGPYEQYFGS.

This clonotype was counted a few times. The rearrangement joins TRBV7-2 to TRBJ2-7, with 8 bases aligning to TRBD1. The CDR3 spans 17 residues. V dropped 0 bases and J dropped 4; count of bases not matched to a gene: 11. The germline V gene has CDR1 SGHTA and CDR2 FQGNSA. The CDR3 DNA sequence: TGTGCCAGCAGCTTAGCGCATTCAGGGACAGGACTGTACGAGCAGTACTTC. It translates to CASSLAHSGTGLYEQYF.

The chain carries TRBV5-1 and TRBJ2-1; D uncertain. The V and J ends lost 4 bases and 5 bases respectively, with 16 bases between them. CDR3 length equals 15 residues. Per germline, CDR1 SGHRS and CDR2 YFSETQ. Written as DNA, the CDR3 is TGCGCCAGCAGCCCCGGAGATTCCCGGGACAATGAGCAGTTCTTC. It specifies CASSPGDSRDNEQFF.

The chain carries TRBV7-2 and TRBJ2-4; the D is unclear. In germline, CDR1 is SGHTA, CDR2 FQGNSA. Deletions cut 2 bases from V and 9 bases from J, with 5 bases between. The CDR3 is made up of 11 amino acids. CDR3 nucleotide sequence: TGTGCCAGCAGCTTAAACCTCATTCAGTACTTC. Encoded protein: CASSLNLIQYF.

V is TRBV7-3 and J is TRBJ2-5, with 12 bases matching TRBD2. The J segment lost 5 bases and the V segment lost 5 bases, leaving 6 bases of the junction unmatched. Germline CDR1 reads SGHTA; CDR2 reads FQGTGA. The length of the CDR3 is 15 residues. CDR3: CASSPSGRAGETQYF. CDR3 coding DNA: TGTGCCAGCAGCCCTAGCGGGAGGGCCGGGGAGACCCAGTACTTC.